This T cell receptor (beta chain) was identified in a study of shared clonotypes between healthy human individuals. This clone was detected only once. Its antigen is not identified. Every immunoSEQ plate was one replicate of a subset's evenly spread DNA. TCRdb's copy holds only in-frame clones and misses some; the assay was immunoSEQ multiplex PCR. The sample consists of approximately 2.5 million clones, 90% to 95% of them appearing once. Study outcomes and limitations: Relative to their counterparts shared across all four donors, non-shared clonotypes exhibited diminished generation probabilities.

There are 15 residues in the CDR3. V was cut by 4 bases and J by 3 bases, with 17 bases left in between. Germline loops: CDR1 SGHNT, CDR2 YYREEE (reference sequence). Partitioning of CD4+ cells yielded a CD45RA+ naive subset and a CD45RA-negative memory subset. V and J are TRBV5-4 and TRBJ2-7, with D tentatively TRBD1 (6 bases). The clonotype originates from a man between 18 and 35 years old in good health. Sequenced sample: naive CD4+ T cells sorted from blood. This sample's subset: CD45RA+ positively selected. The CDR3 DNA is TGTGCCAGCAGCCCGCCCACAGGGAAAGACTACGAGCAGTACTTC. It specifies CASSPPTGKDYEQYF.